This T cell receptor beta chain was observed in a study of identical twins. Study findings and constraints: With monozygotic twins, out-of-frame TCR alpha sharing exceeded what models estimated. Partly confounded zero-insertion analyses could result from invariant MAIT and iNKT cells.

TCRdb re-analysed the 5' RACE reads in MiXCR, keeping a single row per CDR3 protein. This table holds around 530,000 distinct CDR3 sequences, approximately 16% found once. V lost 2 bases and J lost 0, with 14 bases in between. The CDR3 loop spans 17 amino acids. Germline V gives CDR1 MGHRA, CDR2 YSYEKL. As regards this clonotype: Its antigen is unidentified.

The data were also submitted as part of a second study, on yellow fever vaccine responses in identical twins. That investigation notes: Twins' vaccine T cell response reportedly gave the appearance of partial convergence and partial personalization.

Material for sequencing was CD4+ T cells sorted from blood. The V gene is TRBV4-1, the J gene TRBJ1-3, with a possible D match to TRBD1 (5 bases). The sequence came from a woman under 30 in good health. In DNA form, the CDR3 reads TGCGCCAGCAGCCAACCGACAGTACCGAGCTCTGGAAACACCATATATTTT. It yields the protein CASSQPTVPSSGNTIYF.